This T cell receptor (beta chain) derives from a study of T cells in Graves' hyperthyroidism and ophthalmopathy. After removal of 8 bases from V and 0 bases from J, the junction contained 5 bases not matched to a gene. Germline-derived CDR1 and CDR2 are SNHLY and FYNNEI. This CDR3 comprises 14 residues. Ophthalmopathy patients had Clinical Activity Score at least 3, NOSPECS grade at least 4, duration under 3 months. 10 ml of fresh peripheral blood supplied the PBMCs. Amplification of TCR beta CDR3 regions was performed using RNA transcripts as template. HTBI primers were the set used in a first-round RT-PCR of the TCR CDR3. TCRdb recomputed calls from the multiplex PCR reads with MiXCR, one row per CDR3 protein. The sample lists some 570,000 distinct CDR3 sequences; approximately 15% were seen once. This clonotype was detected ten times or more. Its target is not known. General study results and limits: Blood held most thyroid clonotypes expanded above 0.001 frequency.

The sequence came from a woman aged 18-35 years with Graves' ophthalmopathy. Material: blood. V usage is TRBV2 and J usage is TRBJ2-7, with 9 nucleotides matching TRBD2. CDR3 region: CASLRLAASYEQYF. The DNA for the CDR3 is TGTGCCAGCCTCAGACTAGCGGCCTCCTACGAGCAGTACTTC.